The 21 T cell receptor beta chains given below trace back to one sample, sequenced in a study of T-cell memory formation after mild COVID-19. In TCRdb, the 5' RACE reads were re-called with MiXCR into one record per CDR3 protein. The repertoire includes almost 550,000 distinct CDR3 sequences, about a fifth of them detected once, and around 12% sits in the top ten. Source material: PBMCs or a T cell subset sorted from them (not recorded which). The receptors were gathered from an adult woman who had mild COVID-19 (a few samples of this study predate the infection). Cell type and time point are not known.

This clonotype was counted ten times or more. The chain employs TRBV7-8 and TRBJ2-2; D might be TRBD1 (6 bases). Germline CDR1 reads SGHVS; CDR2 reads FQNEAQ. The V gene lost 5 bases and the J gene lost 1 base, with 8 bases spanning the gap. This CDR3 has 14 amino acids. CDR3 loop: CASSPDRNTGELFF. The CDR3 bases are TGTGCCAGCAGCCCGGACAGGAACACCGGGGAGCTGTTTTTT.

This clonotype has only a few counts. The chain uses TRBV14 and TRBJ1-5; D gene uncertain. V was shortened by 5 bases and J by 9 bases, with 11 bases between the two germline ends. CDR1 is SGHDN, CDR2 FVKESK, per germline. The CDR3 spans 12 residues. CDR3 region: CASSSTGGPQHF. DNA for the CDR3: TGTGCCAGCAGCTCAACTGGTGGGCCCCAGCATTTT. The entire variable domain, with the rest obtained from reference TRBV14 and TRBJ1-5, is as follows: EAGVTQFPSHSVIEKGQTVTLRCDPISGHDNLYWYRRVMGKEIKFLLHFVKESKQDESGMPNNRFLAERTGGTYSTLKVQPAELEDSGVYFCASSSTGGPQHFGDGTRLSIL.

This clonotype appeared a few times. The V call is TRBV24-1, the J call TRBJ1-5; D not resolved. The CDR3 consists of 12 residues. Trimming stripped 7 bases from V and 2 bases from J, with 5 bases between. CDR1 and CDR2 (germline): KGHDR, SFDVKD. The CDR3 loop reads CATSKGNQPQHF. DNA for the CDR3: TGTGCCACCAGCAAGGGCAATCAGCCCCAGCATTTT.

This clonotype has more than one count but fewer than ten. V usage is TRBV6-5 and J usage is TRBJ2-1, with TRBD2 as a possible D gene (5 bases). Trimming removed 2 bases from V and 6 bases from J, with 14 bases in between. This CDR3 contains 15 residues. Germline CDR1 reads MNHEY; CDR2 reads SVGAGI. The CDR3 loop is CASSYDGGGTNEQFF. In nucleotides, the CDR3 is TGTGCCAGCAGTTACGATGGCGGAGGCACCAATGAGCAGTTCTTC.

The chain uses TRBV6-5 and TRBJ1-2; D not certain. The germline V gene encodes CDR1 MNHEY and CDR2 SVGAGI. V dropped 6 bases and J dropped 7 bases, with 15 bases sitting between them. The CDR3 contains 13 residues. The CDR3 DNA sequence: TGTGCCAGCAGCATGGCAGGTCGTGCTGGCTACACCTTC. Protein product: CASSMAGRAGYTF.

This clonotype was seen repeatedly, ten times or more. This sequence joins TRBV12-3 or TRBV12-4 and TRBJ2-1, with a tentative D call TRBD1 (7 bases). The V end was cut by 5 bases, the J end by 4 bases, with 12 bases between. The CDR3 is 14 residues long. This CDR3 is CASSPGDSYNEQFF. CDR3 in DNA: TGTGCCAGCAGTCCGGGGGACAGTTACAATGAGCAGTTCTTC.

A few counts support this clonotype. This sequence joins TRBV24-1 and TRBJ2-3; no firm D call. V shed 4 bases and J shed 4 bases, with 8 bases lying between them. The CDR3 consists of 13 residues. Germline CDR1 KGHDR, CDR2 SFDVKD. The CDR3 loop is CATSDPGSDTQYF. The DNA for the CDR3 is TGTGCCACCAGTGACCCTGGCTCAGATACGCAGTATTTT.

The chain employs TRBV24-1 and TRBJ1-5; maybe TRBD1 (6 bases). The CDR3 contains 15 residues. Germline CDR1 is KGHDR and CDR2 is SFDVKD. V was pared by 4 bases and J by 3 bases, with 12 bases between. CDR3 nucleotides: TGTGCCACCAGTGACAGAGGACAGTACAATCAGCCCCAGCATTTT. Protein: CATSDRGQYNQPQHF.

The J gene is TRBJ2-5, the V gene TRBV5-4, with 8 positions matching TRBD2. Germline assignment: CDR1 SGHNT and CDR2 YYREEE (reference sequence). J lost 0 bases, V lost 0 bases, and 1 base had no gene match. CDR3 length equals 15 residues. The CDR3 is CASSLGLANQETQYF. For the CDR3, the DNA is TGTGCCAGCAGCTTGGGACTAGCGAACCAAGAGACCCAGTACTTC.

This chain connects TRBV7-6 to TRBJ2-5; a weak D match, TRBD1 (5 bases). The CDR3 runs 13 residues. CDR1 and CDR2 from the germline V gene are SGHVS and FNYEAQ. V lost 3 bases, J lost 5 bases, and 10 bases lay in between. CDR3 in amino acids: CASSFRVGETQYF. The CDR3, as DNA: TGTGCCAGCAGCTTCAGGGTGGGGGAGACCCAGTACTTC.

V and J are TRBV5-1 and TRBJ2-3; 8 bases are shared with TRBD2. CDR3 size: 15 residues. V trimming: 4 bases; J trimming: 2 bases; junction bases outside the gene matches: 6. Germline assignment: CDR1 SGHRS and CDR2 YFSETQ. CDR3 residues: CASSESGSPTDTQYF. The CDR3 nucleotides read TGCGCCAGCAGCGAAAGCGGGAGCCCCACAGATACGCAGTATTTT. The whole variable domain, remainder taken from reference TRBV5-1 and TRBJ2-3, is KAGVTQTPRYLIKTRGQQVTLSCSPISGHRSVSWYQQTPGQGLQFLFEYFSETQRNKGNFPGRFSGRQFSNSRSEMNVSTLELGDSALYLCASSESGSPTDTQYFGPGTRLTVL.

This clonotype was observed a few times. V usage is TRBV9 and J usage is TRBJ2-2, with D unresolved. Germline assignment: CDR1 SGDLS and CDR2 YYNGEE. The V end lost 0 bases, the J end lost 1 base, and 4 bases lay between the germline ends. There are 14 residues in the CDR3. This CDR3 reads CASSVEVNTGELFF. The CDR3 region has the DNA TGTGCCAGCAGCGTAGAAGTGAACACCGGGGAGCTGTTTTTT.

The table lists this clonotype with a few counts. J is TRBJ2-3 and V is TRBV11-2; D is perhaps TRBD1 or TRBD2 (6 bases each). This CDR3 is built from 11 residues. Germline assignment: CDR1 SGHAT and CDR2 FQNNGV. Here the CDR3 reads CAVRGPDTQYF. The DNA of the CDR3 is TGTGCTGTACGGGGGCCAGATACGCAGTATTTT.

This clonotype was detected only a few times. This chain connects TRBV15 to TRBJ1-1; D unclear. V lost 0 bases to trimming and J lost 0 bases, with 11 bases between them. The CDR3 is made up of 16 amino acids. Germline CDR1 reads LNHNV; CDR2 reads YYDKDF (reference sequence). Here the CDR3 reads CATSRDGISMNTEAFF. CDR3 DNA: TGTGCCACCAGCAGAGATGGGATCTCGATGAACACTGAAGCTTTCTTT. The full variable domain, with the rest looked up from reference TRBV15 and TRBJ1-1, is DAMVIQNPRYQVTQFGKPVTLSCSQTLNHNVMYWYQQKSSQAPKLLFHYYDKDFNNEADTPDNFQSRRPNTSFCFLDIRSPGLGDTAMYLCATSRDGISMNTEAFFGQGTRLTVV.

In its sample, this clonotype was seen a few times. The V and J genes are TRBV12-3 or TRBV12-4 and TRBJ2-7, with D possibly TRBD2 on 7 matching bases. This CDR3 has 14 amino acids. The V end lost 2 bases, the J end lost 5 bases, and 13 bases lay between the germline ends. The chain's CDR3 is CASSLTGGGNEQYF. CDR3 nucleotide sequence: TGTGCCAGCAGTTTAACAGGCGGGGGCAACGAGCAGTACTTC.

This clonotype was detected a few times. The chain joins TRBV12-3 or TRBV12-4 to TRBJ2-7; 9 bases agree with TRBD1. The J segment lost 1 base and the V segment lost 4 bases, leaving 8 bases of the junction unmatched. This CDR3 is 16 amino acids long. The CDR3, as DNA: TGTGCCAGCAGTTCGGGACAGGGTACCCTATCCTACGAGCAGTACTTC. It encodes CASSSGQGTLSYEQYF.

This rearrangement joins TRBV12-3 or TRBV12-4 to TRBJ2-7, with D unresolved. CDR3 length: 16 amino acids. V was clipped by 9 bases and J by 4 bases, with 25 bases between them. The CDR3 is CASGFFGSSTPYEQYF. The CDR3 DNA is TGTGCCAGTGGGTTTTTTGGGTCAAGTACCCCTTACGAGCAGTACTTC.

There are a few counts of this clonotype. The J gene is TRBJ2-1, the V gene TRBV12-3 or TRBV12-4; D uncertain. Between the trimmed V and J ends, which lost 5 bases and 7 bases, there was a span of 18 bases. This CDR3 spans 15 amino acids. As DNA, the CDR3 is TGTGCCAGCAGTCCCCCTGGCCCTTTGGGAAATGAGCAGTTCTTC. Translating it yields CASSPPGPLGNEQFF.

This clonotype was counted many times. V and J are TRBV9 and TRBJ2-7; D is tentatively TRBD1 or TRBD2 (5 bases each). Trimming took off 4 bases at V and 6 bases at J, with 17 bases between the two ends. The germline CDR1 and CDR2 sequences are SGDLS and YYNGEE. The CDR3 extends over 14 amino acids. In nucleotides, the CDR3 is TGTGCCAGCAGCCCCTCCGGGGCCCAGGGCGAGCAGTACTTC. Residues: CASSPSGAQGEQYF. The full variable domain, rest sourced from reference TRBV9 and TRBJ2-7, is DSGVTQTPKHLITATGQRVTLRCSPRSGDLSVYWYQQSLDQGLQFLIQYYNGEERAKGNILERFSAQQFPDLHSELNLSSLELGDSALYFCASSPSGAQGEQYFGPGTRLTVT.

This clonotype was counted at least ten times. The V gene is TRBV7-9, the J gene TRBJ2-5, with 8 positions matching TRBD1. In germline, CDR1 is SEHNR, CDR2 FQNEAQ (reference sequence). Trimming cost V 5 bases and J 5 bases; bases outside gene matches: 7. This CDR3 is built from 14 residues. The DNA of the CDR3 is TGTGCCAGCAGCCGGGGACAGGCGGGCGAGACCCAGTACTTC. It specifies CASSRGQAGETQYF.

This clonotype was seen repeatedly, ten times or more. The V gene is TRBV12-3 or TRBV12-4, the J gene TRBJ2-7; D remains ambiguous. The ends were cut back, 5 bases at V and 3 bases at J, with 11 bases in the middle. The CDR3 has 13 residues. The CDR3 here is CASSLTGNYEQYF. The CDR3 region has the DNA TGTGCCAGCAGTCTTACGGGTAACTACGAGCAGTACTTC.